This T cell receptor beta chain was documented in a study of neurological immune-mediated disorders. Study findings and constraints: HTLV-1-associated myelopathy had the most TCR clonal expansion, while multiple sclerosis had the least, a level that fell below healthy controls. None of the CDR3 amino acid sequences in expanded clones turned up in more than one subject, which points to private repertoires in all groups.

cDNA synthesis was performed by 5'RACE with 10-nucleotide random UMIs. Every sequencing run returned over 180 million TCR-beta sequences, which were derived from 15-18 subjects. Each CDR3 protein is one row after TCRdb ran MiXCR on the 5' RACE reads. The sample consists of tens of thousands of distinct CDR3 sequences, roughly 10% of them appearing once. CDR1 MNHEY and CDR2 SVGAGI come from the germline V gene. The CDR3 extends over 17 amino acids. With 0 bases clipped from V and 6 bases from J, the junction kept 6 bases outside the gene matches. Many counts were recorded for this clonotype. As yet, its antigen is unknown.

Sequenced input: PBMCs. The V call is TRBV6-5, the J call TRBJ2-2; 11 positions match TRBD2. This TCR was recovered from a man in his sixties in good health. The CDR3 DNA is TGTGCCAGCAGTTACTCAGTAGCGGGGGGGTGGGCCGGGGAGCTGTTTTTT. Protein product: CASSYSVAGGWAGELFF.